A single sample gave rise to the 13 T cell receptor beta chains below, sequenced in a study of T-cell reconstitution after alpha-beta-depleted transplantation in children. Using unique molecular identifiers, the investigators prepared the TCRbeta library. TCRdb processed the PCR reads anew with MiXCR; each CDR3 protein has one entry. The table lists 200,000 to 250,000 distinct CDR3 sequences, approximately 10% of them singletons. This material consisted of PBMCs, taken before TCRalphabeta/CD19-depleted stem cell transplant. Receptors were obtained from a child under two years old with acute myeloid leukemia, due to receive a stem cell transplant.

The table lists this clonotype with a few counts. The gene calls are TRBV7-9 and TRBJ1-1; TRBD1 might be the D (6 bases). V lost 5 bases and J 7 bases, leaving 11 bases between the germline ends. Germline V gene data show CDR1 as SEHNR and CDR2 as FQNEAQ (reference sequence). This CDR3 is 12 amino acids long. DNA for the CDR3: TGTGCCAGCAGCCCGACAGGAGTTGAAGCTTTCTTT. This codes for CASSPTGVEAFF.

This clonotype was recorded at least ten times. The gene calls are TRBV20-1 and TRBJ2-5; D is perhaps TRBD2 (5 bases). This CDR3 region has 15 residues. Trimming cost V 3 bases and J 3 bases, with 17 bases left between them. Germline CDR1 reads DFQATT; CDR2 reads SNEGSKA (reference sequence). DNA of the CDR3: TGCAGTGCTAGCGGCGGGCTGAACCAGGAAGAGACCCAGTACTTC. It translates to CSASGGLNQEETQYF.

This clonotype came up many times. The DNA for the CDR3 is TGTGCCAGCAGCTTAACGGCAATCACCTACAATGAGCAGTTCTTC. Residues: CASSLTAITYNEQFF. The chain is built from TRBV7-3 and TRBJ2-1; D remains ambiguous. Germline lookup yields CDR1 SGHTA and CDR2 FQGTGA. The CDR3 covers 15 residues. With 0 bases removed from V and 2 bases from J, the gap between germline ends came to 8 bases.

In this sample, this clonotype turned up many times. The chain recombines TRBV7-2 with TRBJ2-1; 9 bases match TRBD1. The CDR3 is made up of 17 amino acids. V trimming: 0 bases; J trimming: 2 bases; junction bases outside the gene matches: 5. CDR1 SGHTA and CDR2 FQGNSA come from the germline V gene. CDR3: CASSLAGTGWAYNEQFF. The CDR3 region has the DNA TGTGCCAGCAGCTTAGCGGGGACAGGGTGGGCCTACAATGAGCAGTTCTTC.

This clonotype appeared many times. The chain carries TRBV7-9 and TRBJ1-5; the D is unclear. The CDR3 spans 14 residues. Germline loops: CDR1 SEHNR, CDR2 FQNEAQ (reference sequence). V was clipped by 2 bases and J by 5 bases, with 10 bases between them. DNA for the CDR3: TGTGCCAGCAGCTTAACACAAGCTGATCAGCCCCAGCATTTT. Translating gives CASSLTQADQPQHF.

This clonotype was observed at least ten times. V gene TRBV30 combines with J gene TRBJ2-7; no firm D call. This CDR3 comprises 14 residues. Germline CDR1 GTSNPN, CDR2 SVGIG (reference sequence). Trimming stripped 1 base from V and 2 bases from J, with 12 bases between. Written as DNA, the CDR3 is TGTGCCTGGAGTGAAGGGCCTCGTACCTACGAGCAGTACTTC. Translated: CAWSEGPRTYEQYF.

This clonotype occurred many times. The rearrangement links TRBV4-3 to TRBJ2-2; no reliable D call. This CDR3 comprises 16 residues. Trimming took 0 bases from V and 4 from J, leaving 12 bases between them. Germline V gene lookup returns CDR1 LGHNA and CDR2 YSLEER. The CDR3 nucleotides read TGCGCCAGCAGCCAAGATTACCCCCAGATCACCGGGGAGCTGTTTTTT. This gives the protein CASSQDYPQITGELFF.

This clonotype was observed many times. V gene TRBV11-2 combines with J gene TRBJ2-2; TRBD2 matches 16 bases. This CDR3 is 19 amino acids long. With V trimmed by 5 bases and J by 6 bases, 12 bases remained unmatched. CDR1 is SGHAT, CDR2 FQNNGV, per germline. The CDR3 DNA reads TGTGCCAGCAGCCAGTTCCCGGGACTAGCGGGAGGGCCCCCCGGGGAGCTGTTTTTT. Protein product: CASSQFPGLAGGPPGELFF.

This clonotype was seen a handful of times. The chain employs TRBV19 and TRBJ1-6; 10 bases align to TRBD1. The CDR3 runs 16 residues. With V trimmed by 9 bases and J by 7 bases, 12 bases remained unmatched. Germline V gives CDR1 LNHDA, CDR2 SQIVND (reference sequence). DNA for the CDR3: TGTGCCAGCACCCACTACGACAGGGGGCGAAATTCACCCCTCCACTTT. Encoded protein: CASTHYDRGRNSPLHF.

This clonotype occurred many times. The genes are TRBV20-1 and TRBJ2-1, with 8 nucleotides matching TRBD2. From germline, CDR1 is DFQATT and CDR2 SNEGSKA (reference sequence). J gave up 6 bases and V 1 base, and 2 bases lay outside the gene matches. The CDR3 is made up of 13 amino acids. The CDR3 bases are TGCAGTGCTAGAGGGACTAGCATCAATGAGCAGTTCTTC. Encoded protein: CSARGTSINEQFF.

The chain recombines TRBV10-2 with TRBJ2-1; no reliable D call. V lost 4 bases and J 7 bases, leaving 5 bases between the germline ends. The germline gives CDR1 WSHSY, CDR2 SAAADI. The CDR3 has 11 amino acids. CDR3 sequence (DNA): TGCGCCAGCAGTGGGGGAAATGAGCAGTTCTTC. Its translation is CASSGGNEQFF.

This clonotype has ten or more counts. V gene TRBV20-1 combines with J gene TRBJ1-1; D gene unclear. This CDR3 has 12 amino acids. Germline CDR1 and CDR2: DFQATT and SNEGSKA (reference sequence). V lost 6 bases, J lost 1 base, and 9 bases lay in between. The CDR3 loop reads CSAKLGNTEAFF. DNA of the CDR3: TGCAGTGCGAAGCTGGGGAACACTGAAGCTTTCTTT.

This clonotype was observed at least ten times. CDR3 coding DNA: TGTGCCAGCAGCGTACAGACAGAAGAGCAGTACTTC. The encoded protein is CASSVQTEEQYF. This chain connects TRBV9 to TRBJ2-7; tentatively, D is TRBD1 (5 bases). Germline CDR1 SGDLS, CDR2 YYNGEE. This CDR3 comprises 12 residues. V lost 1 base and J lost 7, with 9 bases in between.